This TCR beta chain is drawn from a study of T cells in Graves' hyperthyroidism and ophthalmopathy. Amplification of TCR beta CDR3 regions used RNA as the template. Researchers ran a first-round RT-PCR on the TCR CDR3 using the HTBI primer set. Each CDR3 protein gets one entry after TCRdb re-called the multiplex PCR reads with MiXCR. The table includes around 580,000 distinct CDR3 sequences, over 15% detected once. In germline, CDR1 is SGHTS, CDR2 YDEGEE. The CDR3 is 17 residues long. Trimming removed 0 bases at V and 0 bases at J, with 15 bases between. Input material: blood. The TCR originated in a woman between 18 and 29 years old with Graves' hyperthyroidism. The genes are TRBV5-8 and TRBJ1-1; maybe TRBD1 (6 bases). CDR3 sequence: CASSLGGGTQLNTEAFF. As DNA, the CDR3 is TGTGCCAGCAGCTTGGGCGGCGGGACACAACTGAACACTGAAGCTTTCTTT.